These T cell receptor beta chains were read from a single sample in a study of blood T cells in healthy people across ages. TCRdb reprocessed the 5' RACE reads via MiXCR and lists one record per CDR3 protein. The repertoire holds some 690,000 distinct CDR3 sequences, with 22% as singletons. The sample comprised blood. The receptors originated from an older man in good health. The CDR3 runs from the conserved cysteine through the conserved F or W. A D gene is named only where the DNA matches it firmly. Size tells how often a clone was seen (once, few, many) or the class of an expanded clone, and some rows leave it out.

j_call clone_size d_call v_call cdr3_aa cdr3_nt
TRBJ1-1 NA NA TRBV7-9 CASSTIGSKDAEAFF TGTGCCAGCAGTACTATTGGGTCCAAAGACGCTGAAGCTTTCTTT
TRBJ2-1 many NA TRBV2 CASSPRRSGGDNEQFF TGTGCCAGCAGTCCTAGGCGGAGTGGGGGAGACAATGAGCAGTTCTTC
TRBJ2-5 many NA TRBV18 CASSPLRGIEETQYF TGTGCCAGCTCACCACTTCGGGGGATTGAAGAGACCCAGTACTTC
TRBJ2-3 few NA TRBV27 CASSFDAGRTDTQYF TGTGCCAGCAGTTTCGATGCGGGACGGACAGATACGCAGTATTTT
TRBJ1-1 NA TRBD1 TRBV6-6 CASRRDRTLSEAFF TGTGCCAGCAGACGGGACAGAACCCTATCTGAAGCTTTCTTT
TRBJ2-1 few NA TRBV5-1 CASSSGTYSYNEQFF TGCGCCAGCAGCTCCGGGACTTACTCCTACAATGAGCAGTTCTTC
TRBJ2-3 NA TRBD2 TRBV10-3 CAIRSGSPDTQYF TGTGCCATCAGGAGCGGGAGCCCCGATACGCAGTATTTT
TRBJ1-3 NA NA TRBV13 CASRGTIGNTIYF TGTGCCAGCAGAGGGACGATTGGAAACACCATATATTTT
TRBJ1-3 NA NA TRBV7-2 CASSLWGNTIYF TGTGCCAGCAGCTTATGGGGGAACACCATATATTTT
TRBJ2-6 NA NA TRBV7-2 CASSPQHTGLSVSGANVLTF TGTGCCAGCAGCCCACAACATACAGGGCTCTCTGTCTCTGGGGCCAACGTCCTGACTTTC
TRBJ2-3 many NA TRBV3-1 CASSQDFLDTQYF TGTGCCAGCAGCCAAGACTTCTTGGATACGCAGTATTTT
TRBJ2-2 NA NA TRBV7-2 CASTKGRGVGELFF TGTGCCAGCACTAAGGGGCGGGGAGTCGGGGAGCTGTTTTTT
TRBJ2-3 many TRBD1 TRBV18 CASSRTGADTQYF TGTGCCAGCTCGCGCACAGGGGCAGATACGCAGTATTTT
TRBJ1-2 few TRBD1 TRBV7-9 CASSLLPGGPHPNYGYTF TGTGCCAGCAGCTTACTACCAGGGGGACCCCACCCTAACTATGGCTACACCTTC